Listed below are T cell receptor beta chains from one sample, sequenced in a study of shared clonotypes between healthy human individuals. Clones were read by immunoSEQ multiplex PCR, and TCRdb kept only the in-frame ones, dropping some. The repertoire holds about 1 million clones, about 75% seen once, with about 1.4% in the top ten. The sequenced material came from memory CD4+ T cells sorted from blood. The receptors originated from a man aged 18 to 30 in good health. CDR3s include the opening cysteine and the closing phenylalanine or tryptophan. A D gene is named only where the DNA matches it firmly.

>TRBJ2-5|-|TRBV2
CASSEAWGGRTETQYF
TGTGCCAGCAGTGAGGCATGGGGGGGGCGGACGGAGACCCAGTACTTC
>TRBJ2-3|-|TRBV28
CASSFGGVTDTQYF
TGTGCCAGCAGTTTTGGAGGAGTGACAGATACGCAGTATTTT
>TRBJ2-2|TRBD1|TRBV19
CASSASGTGTTGELFF
TGTGCCAGTAGTGCTTCTGGGACAGGGACCACCGGGGAGCTGTTTTTT
>TRBJ2-1|TRBD2|TRBV7-9
CASSPGLAGGYEQFF
TGTGCCAGCAGCCCAGGACTAGCGGGAGGGTATGAGCAGTTCTTC
>TRBJ2-7|TRBD1|TRBV10-3
CAISGTGVSEQYF
TGTGCCATCAGTGGGACAGGGGTGAGCGAGCAGTACTTC
>TRBJ2-2|-|TRBV7-6
CASSPQIKVAGGASNTGELFF
TGTGCCAGCAGCCCCCAGATCAAGGTCGCCGGGGGCGCCTCGAACACCGGGGAGCTGTTTTTT
>TRBJ2-2|-|TRBV7-3
CASSLTGRDNTGELFF
TGTGCCAGCAGCTTAACTGGCAGGGATAACACCGGGGAGCTGTTTTTT
>TRBJ2-5|TRBD2|TRBV10-3
CAISEWLAAGGETQYF
TGTGCCATCAGTGAGTGGCTAGCGGCGGGGGGGGAGACCCAGTACTTC
>TRBJ1-2|-|TRBV28
CASTKRTVLPLIYGYTF
TGTGCCAGCACTAAACGGACAGTCCTTCCCCTTATTTATGGCTACACCTTC
>TRBJ2-3|-|TRBV21-1
CASSKKRGPRADTQYF
TGTGCCAGCAGCAAAAAGAGGGGGCCGAGGGCAGATACGCAGTATTTT
>TRBJ2-5|-|TRBV7-2
CASSLDWTQETQYF
TGTGCCAGCAGCTTAGATTGGACACAAGAGACCCAGTACTTC